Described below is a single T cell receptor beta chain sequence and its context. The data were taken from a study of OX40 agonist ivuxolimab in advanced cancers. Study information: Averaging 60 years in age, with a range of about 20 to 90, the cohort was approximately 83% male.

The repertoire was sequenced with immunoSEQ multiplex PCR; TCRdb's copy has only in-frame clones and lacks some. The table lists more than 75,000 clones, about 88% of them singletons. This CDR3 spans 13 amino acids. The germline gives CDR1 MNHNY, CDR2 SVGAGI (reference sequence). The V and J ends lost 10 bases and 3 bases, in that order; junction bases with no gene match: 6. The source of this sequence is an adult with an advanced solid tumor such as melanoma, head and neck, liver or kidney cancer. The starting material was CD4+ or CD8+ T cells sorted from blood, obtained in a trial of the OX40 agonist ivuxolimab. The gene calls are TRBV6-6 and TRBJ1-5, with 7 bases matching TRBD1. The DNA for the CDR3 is TGTGCCACCTGGGGACAGTACAATCAGCCCCAGCATTTT. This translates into CATWGQYNQPQHF.